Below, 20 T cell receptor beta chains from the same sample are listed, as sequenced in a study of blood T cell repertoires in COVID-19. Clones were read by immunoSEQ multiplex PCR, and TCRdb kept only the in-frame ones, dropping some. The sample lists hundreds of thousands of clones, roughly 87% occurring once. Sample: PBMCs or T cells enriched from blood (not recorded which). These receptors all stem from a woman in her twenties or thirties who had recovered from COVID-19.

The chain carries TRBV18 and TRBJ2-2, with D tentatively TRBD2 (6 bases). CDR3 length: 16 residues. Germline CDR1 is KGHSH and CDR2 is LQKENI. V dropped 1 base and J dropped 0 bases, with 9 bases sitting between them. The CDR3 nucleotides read TGTGCCAGCTCACCACTAGGCGGGGCGAACACCGGGGAGCTGTTTTTT. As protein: CASSPLGGANTGELFF.

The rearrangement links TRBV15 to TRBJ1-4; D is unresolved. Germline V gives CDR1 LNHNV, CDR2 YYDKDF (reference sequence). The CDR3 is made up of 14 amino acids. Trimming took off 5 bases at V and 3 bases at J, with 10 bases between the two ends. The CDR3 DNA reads TGTGCCACCAGCCCTCCCCCCCCTAATGAAAAACTGTTTTTT. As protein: CATSPPPPNEKLFF.

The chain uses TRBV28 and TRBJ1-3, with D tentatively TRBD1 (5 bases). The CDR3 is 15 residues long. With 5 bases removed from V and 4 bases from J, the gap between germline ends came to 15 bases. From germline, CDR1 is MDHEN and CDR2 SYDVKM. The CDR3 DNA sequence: TGTGCCAGCAGTCAGGGTCCCTCGAGAGGAAACACCATATATTTT. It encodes CASSQGPSRGNTIYF. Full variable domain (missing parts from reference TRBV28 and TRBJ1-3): DVKVTQSSRYLVKRTGEKVFLECVQDMDHENMFWYRQDPGLGLRLIYFSYDVKMKEKGDIPEGYSVSREKKERFSLILESASTNQTSMYLCASSQGPSRGNTIYFGEGSWLTVV.

CDR3 nucleotides: TGCGCCAGCTCCTCCGTAAGCGGGAACACCGGGGAGCTGTTTTTT. It translates to CASSSVSGNTGELFF. The V call is TRBV5-1, the J call TRBJ2-2; D is perhaps TRBD2 (5 bases). The CDR3 covers 15 residues. Germline V CDR1 and CDR2: SGHRS, YFSETQ. Trimming took off 7 bases at V and 1 base at J, with 14 bases between the two ends.

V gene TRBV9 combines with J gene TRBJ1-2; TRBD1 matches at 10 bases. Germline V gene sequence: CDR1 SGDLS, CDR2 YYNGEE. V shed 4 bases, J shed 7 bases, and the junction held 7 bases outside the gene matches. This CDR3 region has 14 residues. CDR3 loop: CASSPTGGAGGYTF. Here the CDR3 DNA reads TGTGCCAGCAGCCCGACAGGGGGCGCAGGTGGCTACACCTTC.

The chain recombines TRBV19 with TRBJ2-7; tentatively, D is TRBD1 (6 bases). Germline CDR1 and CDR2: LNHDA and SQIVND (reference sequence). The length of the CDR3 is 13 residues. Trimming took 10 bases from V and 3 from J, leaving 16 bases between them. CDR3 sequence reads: CATRPGVHYEQYF. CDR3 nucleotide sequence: TGTGCCACCCGGCCAGGGGTACACTACGAGCAGTACTTC.

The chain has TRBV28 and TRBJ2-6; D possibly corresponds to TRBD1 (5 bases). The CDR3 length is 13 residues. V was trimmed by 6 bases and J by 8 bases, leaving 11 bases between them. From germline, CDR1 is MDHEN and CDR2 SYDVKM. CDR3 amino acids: CASSLDKTNVLTF. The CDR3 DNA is TGTGCCAGCAGCTTGGACAAGACCAACGTCCTGACTTTC.

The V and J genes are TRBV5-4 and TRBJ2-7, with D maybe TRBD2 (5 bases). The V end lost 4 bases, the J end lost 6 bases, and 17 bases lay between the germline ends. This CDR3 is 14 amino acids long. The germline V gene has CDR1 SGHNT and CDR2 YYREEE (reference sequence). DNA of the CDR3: TGTGCCAGCAGCCCCGGGATCCATTTGGGCGAGCAGTACTTC. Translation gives CASSPGIHLGEQYF.

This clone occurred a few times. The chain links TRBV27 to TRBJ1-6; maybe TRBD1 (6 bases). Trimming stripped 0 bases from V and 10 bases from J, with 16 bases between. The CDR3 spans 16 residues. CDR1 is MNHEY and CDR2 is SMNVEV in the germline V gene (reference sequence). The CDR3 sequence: CASSLSLGQVKSPLHF. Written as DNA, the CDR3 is TGTGCCAGCAGTTTATCGTTGGGACAAGTCAAATCACCCCTCCACTTT.

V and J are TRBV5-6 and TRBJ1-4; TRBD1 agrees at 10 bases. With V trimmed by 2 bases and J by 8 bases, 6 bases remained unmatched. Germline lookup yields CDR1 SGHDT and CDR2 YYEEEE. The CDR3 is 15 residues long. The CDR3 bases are TGTGCCAGCAGCTTAAAGACAGGGGGCGAAGAAAAACTGTTTTTT. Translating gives CASSLKTGGEEKLFF.

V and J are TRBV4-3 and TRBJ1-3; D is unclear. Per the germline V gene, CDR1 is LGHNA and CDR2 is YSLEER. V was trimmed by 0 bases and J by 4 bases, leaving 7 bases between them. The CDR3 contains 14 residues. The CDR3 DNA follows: TGCGCCAGCAGCCAAGAATTGCGGGGAAACACCATATATTTT. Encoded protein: CASSQELRGNTIYF.

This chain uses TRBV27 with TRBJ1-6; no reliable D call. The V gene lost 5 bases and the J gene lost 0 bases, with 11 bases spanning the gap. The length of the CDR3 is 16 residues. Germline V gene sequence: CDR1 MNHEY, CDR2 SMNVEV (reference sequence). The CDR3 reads CASSPSGSSYNSPLHF. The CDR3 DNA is TGTGCCAGCAGTCCGAGCGGTTCCTCCTATAATTCACCCCTCCACTTT.

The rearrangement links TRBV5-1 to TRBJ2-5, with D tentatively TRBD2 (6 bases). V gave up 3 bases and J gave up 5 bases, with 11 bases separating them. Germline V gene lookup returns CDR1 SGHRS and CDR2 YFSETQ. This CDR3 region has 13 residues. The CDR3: CASSSGDGETQYF. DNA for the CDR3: TGCGCCAGCAGCTCGGGAGACGGGGAGACCCAGTACTTC.

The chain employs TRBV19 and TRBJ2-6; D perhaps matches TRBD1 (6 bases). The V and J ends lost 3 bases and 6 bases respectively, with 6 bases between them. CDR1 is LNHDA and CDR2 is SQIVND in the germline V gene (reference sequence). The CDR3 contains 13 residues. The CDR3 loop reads CASSMGQANVLTF. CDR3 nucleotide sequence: TGTGCCAGTAGTATGGGACAGGCCAACGTCCTGACTTTC.

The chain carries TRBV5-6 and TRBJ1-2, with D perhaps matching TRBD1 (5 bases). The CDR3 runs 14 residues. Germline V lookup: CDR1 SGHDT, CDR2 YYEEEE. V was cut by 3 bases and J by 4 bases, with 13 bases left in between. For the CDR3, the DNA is TGTGCCAGCAGCTCCTCGGGGGTCGGCTATGGCTACACCTTC. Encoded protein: CASSSSGVGYGYTF. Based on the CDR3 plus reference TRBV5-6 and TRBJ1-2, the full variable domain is DAGVTQSPTHLIKTRGQQVTLRCSPKSGHDTVSWYQQALGQGPQFIFQYYEEEERQRGNFPDRFSGHQFPNYSSELNVNALLLGDSALYLCASSSSGVGYGYTFGSGTRLTVV.

Here the CDR3 DNA reads TGTGCCAGTAGTAGGGCCAGGGGGCTTAGGCAGCCCCAGCATTTT. Amino acids: CASSRARGLRQPQHF. This sequence joins TRBV19 and TRBJ1-5, with 8 bases identical to TRBD1. CDR3 length equals 15 residues. V lost 4 bases to trimming and J lost 7 bases; unmatched junction nucleotides: 9. CDR1 and CDR2 from the germline V gene are LNHDA and SQIVND (reference sequence).

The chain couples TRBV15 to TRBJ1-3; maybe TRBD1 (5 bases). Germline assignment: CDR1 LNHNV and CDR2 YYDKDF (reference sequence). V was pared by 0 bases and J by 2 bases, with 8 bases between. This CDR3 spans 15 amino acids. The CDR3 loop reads CATSRDRAPGNTIYF. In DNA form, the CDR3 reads TGTGCCACCAGCAGAGACAGGGCCCCTGGAAACACCATATATTTT.

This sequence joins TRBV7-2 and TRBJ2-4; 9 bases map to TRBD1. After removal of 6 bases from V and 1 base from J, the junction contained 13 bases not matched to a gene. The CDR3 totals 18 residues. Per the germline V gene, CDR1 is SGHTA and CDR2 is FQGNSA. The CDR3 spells CASSYRGRYGSAKNIQYF. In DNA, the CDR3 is TGTGCCAGCAGTTACAGGGGGCGATACGGGTCGGCCAAAAACATTCAGTACTTC.

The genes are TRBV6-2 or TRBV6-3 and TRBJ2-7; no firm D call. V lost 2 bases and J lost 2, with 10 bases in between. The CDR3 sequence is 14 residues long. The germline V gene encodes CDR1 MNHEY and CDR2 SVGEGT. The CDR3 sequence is CASSYRVSAYEQYF. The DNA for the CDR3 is TGTGCCAGCAGTTACCGGGTCAGCGCCTACGAGCAGTACTTC.

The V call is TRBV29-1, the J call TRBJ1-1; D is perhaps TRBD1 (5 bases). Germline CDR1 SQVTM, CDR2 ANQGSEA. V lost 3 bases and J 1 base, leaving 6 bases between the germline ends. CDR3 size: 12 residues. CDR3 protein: CSVEQGNTEAFF. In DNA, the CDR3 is TGCAGCGTTGAGCAGGGGAACACTGAAGCTTTCTTT.